These T cell receptor beta chains were read from a single sample in a study of blood T cells in healthy people across ages. TCRdb reanalysed the 5' RACE reads using MiXCR and keeps one entry per CDR3 protein. The table shows about 1.5 million distinct CDR3 sequences, with around two fifths occurring only once. The sequenced material came from blood. Source of these receptors: a woman between 18 and 29 years old in good health. Both conserved end residues are part of each CDR3. A D gene is named only where the DNA matches it firmly. For some rows the clone size is stated as once, few or many, or as a class when expanded; others skip it.

NA,TRBJ2-1,NA,TRBV28,TGTGCCAGCCGGACACTTTACAATGAGCAGTTCTTC,CASRTLYNEQFF
NA,TRBJ2-7,NA,TRBV5-1,TGCGCCAGCAGCTTGGATGGGTTCCCCCTCAACTACGAGCAGTACTTC,CASSLDGFPLNYEQYF
NA,TRBJ2-5,NA,TRBV2,TGTGCCAGCAGTGAGGTCCAGAAGCAGTACTTC,CASSEVQKQYF
NA,TRBJ2-7,NA,TRBV24-1,TGTGCCACCAGTGCAAAACACTACGAGCAGTACTTC,CATSAKHYEQYF
NA,TRBJ1-2,NA,TRBV28,TGTGCCAGCACCGAGGGGAGCCCCCAGTACTATGGCTACACCTTC,CASTEGSPQYYGYTF
NA,TRBJ1-2,TRBD1,TRBV20-1,TGCAGTGCTGAAGAAAAGCAGGGGGCCTCGGCTGGCTACACCTTC,CSAEEKQGASAGYTF
NA,TRBJ2-7,NA,TRBV20-1,TGCAGTGCTAGAGATATTAGCGGCTCCTACGAGCAGTACTTC,CSARDISGSYEQYF
NA,TRBJ2-2,NA,TRBV18,TGTGCCAGCTCACCACCCGGAGGGGGCCAGGGCGGGGAGCTGTTTTTT,CASSPPGGGQGGELFF
NA,TRBJ2-2,NA,TRBV20-1,TGCAGTGCTAGGACTACAGGGAACACCGGGGAGCTGTTTTTT,CSARTTGNTGELFF
NA,TRBJ2-7,TRBD1,TRBV6-1,TGTGCCAGCAGCTTCCTAACGGGACAGGGGGCACCCGAGCAGTACTTC,CASSFLTGQGAPEQYF
NA,TRBJ2-5,NA,TRBV2,TGTGCCAGCAGTGAGCCCGTTAGGAGAGAGACCCAGTACTTC,CASSEPVRRETQYF
NA,TRBJ2-3,TRBD2,TRBV7-2,TGTGCCAGCAGGCAAAGACTAGCGGGGGGGCCAGATACGCAGTATTTT,CASRQRLAGGPDTQYF
NA,TRBJ2-5,NA,TRBV20-1,TGCAGTGCCCCTGGTCCTGGGTATGAGCAGTACTTC,CSAPGPGYEQYF
many,TRBJ1-4,NA,TRBV2,TGTGCCAGCAACTCTATGGCTTTTGCAACTAATGAAAAACTGTTTTTT,CASNSMAFATNEKLFF
NA,TRBJ1-6,NA,TRBV7-9,TGTGCCAGCAGCTCCCTAGCCGGGACCGACTTAGCAGGACCCCTCCACTTT,CASSSLAGTDLAGPLHF
NA,TRBJ2-3,NA,TRBV6-1,TGTGCCAGCGGTGTATGGACCACAGATACGCAGTATTTT,CASGVWTTDTQYF
NA,TRBJ2-1,NA,TRBV9,TGTGCCAGCAGCGTGTCGGGGGCCCCGCAGTTCTTC,CASSVSGAPQFF
few,TRBJ2-7,TRBD1,TRBV20-1,TGCAGTGCCTGGGACAGGGTCTCAGGGGCCTACGAGCAGTACTTC,CSAWDRVSGAYEQYF
NA,TRBJ2-7,NA,TRBV27,TGTGCCAGCAGTTTATCGGGCCTCGTCTGGGAGCAGTACTTC,CASSLSGLVWEQYF
NA,TRBJ2-7,NA,TRBV7-9,TGTGCCAGCACCCTCCTCTTGGACTCTAGCCACGAGCAGTACTTC,CASTLLLDSSHEQYF
NA,TRBJ2-7,TRBD1,TRBV6-5,TGTGCCAGCAGTTCAACGACAGGGGTCCACGAGCAGTACTTC,CASSSTTGVHEQYF
NA,TRBJ2-5,TRBD1,TRBV20-1,TGCAGTGCAAAATCCCTCCAGGCAGGGGGTTTTTTGGAGGAGACCCAGTACTTC,CSAKSLQAGGFLEETQYF
NA,TRBJ2-5,TRBD1,TRBV11-1,TGTGCCAGCAGCCGTAATAGGGACAGCCCTGGCAATGAGCAGTACTTC,CASSRNRDSPGNEQYF
NA,TRBJ2-3,NA,TRBV7-9,TGTGCCAGCATCTCCTCGGGGTTCCGAGATACGCAGTATTTT,CASISSGFRDTQYF
NA,TRBJ2-1,NA,TRBV6-5,TGTGCCAGCAGAACCCCTAGGGCTCAGTTCTTC,CASRTPRAQFF
few,TRBJ1-1,NA,TRBV20-1,TGCAGTGCTAGAGGGGGGACGAACACTGAAGCTTTCTTT,CSARGGTNTEAFF
NA,TRBJ2-6,NA,TRBV5-1,TGCGCCAGCATTCAGGGGGACTCTTCTGGGGCCAACGTCCTGACTTTC,CASIQGDSSGANVLTF